One sample yielded the 28 T cell receptor beta chains listed below, sequenced in a study of beta chain features in type 1 diabetes. Study-level results: A moderate, significant TCRB CDR3 shortening appeared in type 1 diabetes across four CD4+ subsets.

These receptors are not linked to any known antigen. Since all of the isolated RNA was reverse transcribed, expressed TCRB transcripts were what got sequenced. Generated by immunoSEQ multiplex PCR, the TCRdb table keeps only in-frame clones and is missing some. The sample includes about 360,000 clones, around 12% of them seen just once. The sample comprised naive CD4+ T cells from blood. These receptors were collected from a young woman with type 1 diabetes.

This clone has just a few counts. This chain links TRBV7-2 with TRBJ2-3, with D possibly TRBD2 on 7 matching bases. CDR3 length equals 16 residues. Germline V gene lookup returns CDR1 SGHTA and CDR2 FQGNSA. The V and J ends lost 1 base and 3 bases respectively, with 14 bases between them. CDR3 DNA: TGTGCCAGCAGCTTAGAAGGCGGGGGCGTGACAGATACGCAGTATTTT. It specifies CASSLEGGGVTDTQYF.

The genes are TRBV9 and TRBJ2-5; 7 nucleotides line up with TRBD1. This CDR3 region has 13 residues. J gave up 1 base and V 7 bases, and 4 bases lay outside the gene matches. CDR1 and CDR2 (germline): SGDLS, YYNGEE. CDR3 DNA: TGTGCCAGCGGAAGGGACAGCCAAGAGACCCAGTACTTC. Encoded protein: CASGRDSQETQYF.

The chain recombines TRBV7-9 with TRBJ2-7, with no clear D. The CDR3 runs to 12 residues. Germline loops: CDR1 SEHNR, CDR2 FQNEAQ (reference sequence). Trimming shortened V by 4 bases and J by 6 bases, and 10 bases separated the two germline ends. CDR3 sequence: CASSSRIGEQYF. Here the CDR3 DNA reads TGTGCCAGCAGCTCCAGGATAGGCGAGCAGTACTTC.

The V gene is TRBV30, the J gene TRBJ2-7, with unresolved D. The V end was cut by 4 bases, the J end by 3 bases, with 10 bases between. Germline V gene data show CDR1 as GTSNPN and CDR2 as SVGIG (reference sequence). There are 12 residues in the CDR3. The CDR3 loop reads CAWKRELYEQYF. The CDR3 bases are TGTGCCTGGAAACGCGAGCTCTACGAGCAGTACTTC.

In this sample, this clone turned up a few times. The chain links TRBV5-4 to TRBJ2-5; 9 bases fit TRBD1. The better agreement between TRBJ2-7 and the DNA end casts doubt on the J call. The CDR3 is 14 amino acids. Germline values: CDR1 SGHNT, CDR2 YYREEE (reference sequence). The CDR3 DNA reads TGTGCCAGCAGCCGCCGGACAGGGGTTTACGAGCAGTACTTC. Its protein product is CASSRRTGVYEQYF.

This clone has a handful of counts. The chain joins TRBV9 to TRBJ2-4; D not resolved. This CDR3 is built from 14 residues. Trimming left V 4 bases short and J 0 bases short, with 8 bases between. Germline V gene sequence: CDR1 SGDLS, CDR2 YYNGEE. The CDR3 region is CASSPSTAKNIQYF. The DNA of the CDR3 is TGTGCCAGCAGCCCTAGTACAGCCAAAAACATTCAGTACTTC.

This chain's CDR3 is CATSGTGLLEPQHF. Written as DNA, the CDR3 is TGTGCCACCTCTGGGACAGGCCTACTCGAGCCCCAGCATTTT. J is TRBJ1-5 and V is TRBV15; 8 bases are a match to TRBD1. Trimming cost V 8 bases and J 8 bases; bases outside gene matches: 11. CDR1 is LNHNV and CDR2 is YYDKDF in the germline V gene (reference sequence). The CDR3 is 14 amino acids.

In this sample, this clone turned up a few times. The gene calls are TRBV29-1 and TRBJ2-7; 8 nucleotides match TRBD2. Germline V CDR1 and CDR2: SQVTM, ANQGSEA. The CDR3 covers 14 residues. V trimming: 7 bases; J trimming: 2 bases; junction bases outside the gene matches: 10. The CDR3 sequence: CSALGGGPAYEQYF. The CDR3, as DNA: TGCAGCGCCCTCGGGGGGGGGCCGGCCTACGAGCAGTACTTC.

This clone showed up just a few times. The chain employs TRBV9 and TRBJ2-7; TRBD2 matches 7 bases. This CDR3 has 14 residues. Germline V gives CDR1 SGDLS, CDR2 YYNGEE. V gave up 4 bases and J gave up 5 bases; unmatched junction bases: 9. Here the CDR3 DNA reads TGTGCCAGCAGCCCCACGGGAGGCCTCGACGAGCAGTACTTC. As protein: CASSPTGGLDEQYF.

The V and J genes are TRBV30 and TRBJ2-7, with TRBD2 matching over 9 bases. In germline, CDR1 is GTSNPN, CDR2 SVGIG (reference sequence). The CDR3 extends over 15 amino acids. Unmatched junction bases numbered 8, after V lost 2 bases and J lost 3 bases. The DNA of the CDR3 is TGTGCCTGGAGTCTGGGCGGGAGGGCTTTCTACGAGCAGTACTTC. Amino acid sequence: CAWSLGGRAFYEQYF.

V and J are TRBV2 and TRBJ1-4, with unresolved D. CDR1 SNHLY and CDR2 FYNNEI come from the germline V gene. Deletions cut 2 bases from V and 5 bases from J, with 12 bases between. The CDR3 spans 15 residues. The CDR3 bases are TGTGCCAGCAGTGAACTGAAGGCAGCGAATGAAAAACTGTTTTTT. This translates into CASSELKAANEKLFF.

This clone has just a few counts. This chain uses TRBV15 with TRBJ2-7, with TRBD2 matching over 13 bases. Germline V gene lookup returns CDR1 LNHNV and CDR2 YYDKDF (reference sequence). The CDR3 is 17 amino acids. V was pared by 1 base and J by 7 bases, with 10 bases of the junction left unmatched. The CDR3 nucleotides read TGTGCCACCAGCAGAGGGGAGGGACTAGCGGGAAGGAGGGAGCAGTACTTC. Translated, it gives CATSRGEGLAGRREQYF. The full variable domain, rest sourced from reference TRBV15 and TRBJ2-7, is DAMVIQNPRYQVTQFGKPVTLSCSQTLNHNVMYWYQQKSSQAPKLLFHYYDKDFNNEADTPDNFQSRRPNTSFCFLDIRSPGLGDTAMYLCATSRGEGLAGRREQYFGPGTRLTVT.

This clone was seen once. This chain uses TRBV10-2 with TRBJ1-2; no reliable D call. Germline V lookup: CDR1 WSHSY, CDR2 SAAADI. CDR3 length: 13 amino acids. Between the trimmed V and J ends, which lost 4 bases and 8 bases, there was a span of 14 bases. The CDR3 bases are TGCGCCAGCAGTGCCGACGGCCCGGGGGGCTACACCTTC. Translated, it gives CASSADGPGGYTF.

The genes are TRBV29-1 and TRBJ2-5; D perhaps matches TRBD2 (7 bases). V was shortened by 7 bases and J by 5 bases, with 20 bases between the two germline ends. Germline V lookup: CDR1 SQVTM, CDR2 ANQGSEA. The CDR3 totals 14 residues. The CDR3 region has the DNA TGCAGCGCCTTCGGCGGGGGCGTGGGGGAGACCCAGTACTTC. It translates to CSAFGGGVGETQYF.

The J gene is TRBJ2-1, the V gene TRBV23-1; no clear D. TRBV23-1 carries the ORF label, with uncertain function. This CDR3 is built from 15 residues. V was cut by 3 bases and J by 0 bases, with 9 bases left in between. In DNA, the CDR3 is TGCGCCAGCAGTCAGGCGGCAAGCTCCTACAATGAGCAGTTCTTC. This sequence encodes CASSQAASSYNEQFF.

The rearrangement uses TRBV6-5 and TRBJ2-4; D gene ambiguous. Germline loops: CDR1 MNHEY, CDR2 SVGAGI. CDR3 length: 13 amino acids. V lost 5 bases, J lost 14 bases, and 19 bases lay in between. In DNA form, the CDR3 reads TGTGCCAGCAGTGAAGAGGTCACTTTCGGAGAGTACTTC. Its translation: CASSEEVTFGEYF.

This clone has a handful of counts. This likely comes from a read error, as the CDR3 has no conserved phenylalanine or tryptophan at its end. Because the CDR3's place on the DNA is in doubt, the DNA is left out and the CDR3 is given as listed by TCRdb. The chain employs TRBV5-5 and TRBJ2-7; the table's D gene call, TRBD2, was not cross checked with the DNA. Germline V gene data show CDR1 as SGHKS and CDR2 as YYEKEE (reference sequence). Counting both end residues, the CDR3 totals 15 amino acids. CDR3 residues: CASSLDPVLSGRQSI.

The genes are TRBV9 and TRBJ2-1, with TRBD2 matching 9 bases. V dropped 0 bases and J dropped 9; count of bases not matched to a gene: 4. The germline V gene has CDR1 SGDLS and CDR2 YYNGEE. The CDR3 sequence is 14 residues long. The CDR3 spells CASSVGGGEGEQFF. CDR3 in DNA: TGTGCCAGCAGCGTAGGCGGGGGGGAGGGTGAGCAGTTCTTC.

J is TRBJ1-1 and V is TRBV18; D remains unclear. Between the trimmed V and J ends, which lost 5 bases and 7 bases, there was a span of 11 bases. Germline V lookup: CDR1 KGHSH, CDR2 LQKENI. The CDR3 consists of 12 residues. The CDR3 coding sequence is TGTGCCAGCTCAACCATCCGGGGTGAAGCTTTCTTT. This codes for CASSTIRGEAFF.

This chain links TRBV2 with TRBJ2-5, with 11 bases lining up with TRBD2. Germline loops: CDR1 SNHLY, CDR2 FYNNEI. The CDR3 has 16 amino acids. The ends lost 3 bases at V and 5 bases at J; junction bases unmatched: 8. This CDR3 is CASSDDSGRALETQYF. In DNA form, the CDR3 reads TGTGCCAGCAGTGATGATAGCGGGAGGGCCTTGGAGACCCAGTACTTC.

The V call is TRBV7-2, the J call TRBJ2-5; weak D call: TRBD1 (6 bases). Germline values: CDR1 SGHTA, CDR2 FQGNSA. V was shortened by 5 bases and J by 4 bases, with 23 bases between the two germline ends. The CDR3 runs 17 residues. CDR3 residues: CASSPNGPAGVGETQYF. Written as DNA, the CDR3 is TGTGCCAGCAGCCCCAACGGACCTGCAGGGGTCGGAGAGACCCAGTACTTC.

This clone was counted a few times. The V and J genes are TRBV28 and TRBJ1-5; possibly TRBD1 for D (5 bases). CDR3 length equals 15 residues. The V end was cut by 4 bases, the J end by 7 bases, with 17 bases between. The germline V gene has CDR1 MDHEN and CDR2 SYDVKM. In DNA form, the CDR3 reads TGTGCCAGCAGTTCGAGGGTCTCGGGGGGACAGCCCCAGCATTTT. It is translated as CASSSRVSGGQPQHF. Drawing the rest from reference TRBV28 and TRBJ1-5, the complete variable domain is DVKVTQSSRYLVKRTGEKVFLECVQDMDHENMFWYRQDPGLGLRLIYFSYDVKMKEKGDIPEGYSVSREKKERFSLILESASTNQTSMYLCASSSRVSGGQPQHFGDGTRLSIL.

This chain joins TRBV7-8 and TRBJ1-6; the match to TRBD1 covers 8 bases. The V and J ends lost 3 bases and 7 bases, in that order; junction bases with no gene match: 5. The CDR3 is 15 amino acids. CDR1 is SGHVS, CDR2 FQNEAQ, per germline. CDR3 nucleotides: TGTGCCAGCAGCTTCTTACAGGGGGACAATTCACCCCTCCACTTT. Protein: CASSFLQGDNSPLHF. Drawing the rest from reference TRBV7-8 and TRBJ1-6, the complete variable domain is GAGVSQSPRYKVAKRGQDVALRCDPISGHVSLFWYQQALGQGPEFLTYFQNEAQLDKSGLPSDRFFAERPEGSVSTLKIQRTQQEDSAVYLCASSFLQGDNSPLHFGNGTRLTVT.

The CDR3 region is CASSRTDTEAFF. DNA for the CDR3: TGTGCCAGCAGTCGGACAGACACTGAAGCTTTCTTT. The rearrangement links TRBV28 to TRBJ1-1; possible D gene TRBD1, 6 bases. This CDR3 has 12 residues. V gave up 5 bases and J gave up 3 bases, with 7 bases separating them. Looked up from germline, CDR1 is MDHEN and CDR2 is SYDVKM.

The DNA of the CDR3 is TGTGCCTGGAACCCCCGGTTCGGCGGGAGTTGGTCAGATACGCAGTATTTT. The encoded protein is CAWNPRFGGSWSDTQYF. V usage is TRBV30 and J usage is TRBJ2-3; TRBD2 agrees at 7 bases. V shed 4 bases, J shed 4 bases, and the junction held 17 bases outside the gene matches. Per germline, CDR1 GTSNPN and CDR2 SVGIG (reference sequence). The CDR3 extends over 17 amino acids.

This clone showed up just once. V is TRBV5-1 and J is TRBJ2-5; 7 bases align to TRBD1. CDR1 is SGHRS and CDR2 is YFSETQ in the germline V gene. The junction had 13 bases not matched to a gene; V was cut back by 5 bases and J by 9 bases. The length of the CDR3 is 14 residues. DNA of the CDR3: TGCGCCAGCAGTTTATCACAGGGGCCCGTGGCCCAGTACTTC. This codes for CASSLSQGPVAQYF.

This clone has a handful of counts. The J gene is TRBJ2-1, the V gene TRBV28; 12 nucleotides line up with TRBD2. The germline CDR1 and CDR2 sequences are MDHEN and SYDVKM. This CDR3 contains 15 residues. Unmatched junction bases numbered 4, after V lost 3 bases and J lost 7 bases. As DNA, the CDR3 is TGTGCCAGCAGTTTCAGACTAGCGGGAGCAAATGAGCAGTTCTTC. This sequence encodes CASSFRLAGANEQFF.

The table lists this clone with a few counts. The gene calls are TRBV30 and TRBJ2-7; tentative D call: TRBD2 (6 bases). V gave up 2 bases and J gave up 3 bases, with 14 bases separating them. Germline V lookup: CDR1 GTSNPN, CDR2 SVGIG (reference sequence). The CDR3 length is 14 residues. CDR3 bases: TGTGCCTGGAGTAGGAGCGGGCAGTTCTACGAGCAGTACTTC. This gives the protein CAWSRSGQFYEQYF.